The clone carrying this TCR beta chain was observed once. The antigen is undetermined. Germline loops: CDR1 SNHLY, CDR2 FYNNEI. There are 14 residues in the CDR3. The record originates from a study of T cell repertoires in cytomegalovirus infection. Study background: From public TCR beta signatures came an indication of both CMV infection and matching HLA type.

General study points: Dominating the ex vivo response were TCR beta clonotypes that were CMV-specific and HLA-C-restricted. Cumulative public TCR beta family frequency identified carriers of CMV plus the relevant HLA.

TCRdb reanalysed the reads using MiXCR and keeps one entry per CDR3 protein. Of under 800,000 distinct CDR3 sequences listed, roughly 24% are singletons. This sequence originates from a human donor in good health (CMV status not recorded). Some clones in this sample may be carry-over from other donors' samples. Source material: CD8+ T cells from PBMCs. The rearrangement joins TRBV2 to TRBJ1-6; unclear D gene. The CDR3: CALTASSYNSPLHF. CDR3 bases: TGTGCTCTGACGGCGAGCTCCTATAATTCACCCCTCCACTTT.